Listed below are T cell receptor beta chains from one sample, sequenced in a study of blood T cell repertoires in COVID-19. This table comes from immunoSEQ multiplex PCR, and its TCRdb copy is limited to in-frame clones, with some not included. Seen here are over 300,000 clones, roughly 85% observed once, and the top ten hold approximately 7.5%. Source material: peripheral blood. The receptors shown here come from a human donor in a cohort sampled during active COVID-19. CDR3s include the opening cysteine and the closing phenylalanine or tryptophan. Each record gives: D gene, clone size, CDR3 length, J gene, V gene, CDR3 protein, CDR3 DNA. D genes are given only for firm matches. Clone size, where shown, is once, few, many, or a class for clones that have expanded.

- - 13 TRBJ1-4 TRBV7-3 CASSQGVNSELFF TGTGCCAGCAGCCAAGGGGTTAACTCAGAACTGTTTTTT
TRBD1 - 16 TRBJ2-2 TRBV5-1 CASSLGQGDNTGELFF TGCGCCAGCAGCTTGGGACAGGGGGATAACACCGGGGAGCTGTTTTTT
TRBD1 - 16 TRBJ1-5 TRBV7-9 CASSQGTGDSNQPQHF TGTGCCAGCAGCCAAGGGACAGGGGACAGCAATCAGCCCCAGCATTTT
TRBD1 - 16 TRBJ1-5 TRBV7-9 CASSSQTGFDNQPQHF TGTGCCAGCAGCTCCCAGACAGGGTTTGACAATCAGCCCCAGCATTTT
- - 17 TRBJ1-6 TRBV30 CAWSVRGLSSYNSPLHF TGTGCCTGGAGTGTACGGGGTCTGAGCTCCTATAATTCACCCCTCCACTTT
TRBD2 - 16 TRBJ2-3 TRBV9 CASSVGTSGVTDTQYF TGTGCCAGCAGCGTAGGGACTAGCGGGGTCACAGATACGCAGTATTTT
TRBD2 - 16 TRBJ2-5 TRBV2 CASTGTSGGDQETQYF TGTGCCAGCACCGGGACTAGCGGGGGGGACCAAGAGACCCAGTACTTC
- - 13 TRBJ1-1 TRBV12-3/TRBV12-4 CASSFGPGTEAFF TGTGCCAGCAGTTTTGGTCCGGGCACTGAAGCTTTCTTT
- - 11 TRBJ1-2 TRBV24-1 CATSDYFGYTF TGTGCCACCAGTGATTACTTTGGCTACACCTTC
- - 18 TRBJ1-2 TRBV29-1 CSVGEPPGHVEINYGYTF TGCAGCGTTGGGGAACCCCCGGGACATGTTGAGATTAACTATGGCTACACCTTC
TRBD1 - 15 TRBJ1-2 TRBV11-2 CASSYRDRGNYGYTF TGTGCCAGCAGCTACCGGGACAGGGGCAACTATGGCTACACCTTC
- - 16 TRBJ1-2 TRBV7-6 CASSLGVGDPSYGYTF TGTGCCAGCAGCTTAGGTGTAGGGGATCCCTCATATGGCTACACCTTC
- - 13 TRBJ1-2 TRBV10-2 CASSEGAGYGYTF TGCGCCAGCAGTGAGGGGGCTGGCTATGGCTACACCTTC
- few 14 TRBJ2-5 TRBV11-3 CASSRDPRGETQYF TGTGCCAGCAGCCGAGACCCTAGGGGAGAGACCCAGTACTTC
TRBD2 - 13 TRBJ2-7 TRBV5-1 CASRPGLGYEQYF TGCGCCAGTAGGCCGGGACTAGGATACGAGCAGTACTTC
- - 16 TRBJ2-7 TRBV27 CASSFTRTAPSYEQYF TGTGCCAGCAGTTTCACCCGGACAGCGCCGTCCTACGAGCAGTACTTC
TRBD2 once 16 TRBJ2-3 TRBV9 CASSVGTSEFTDTQYF TGTGCCAGCAGCGTAGGCACTAGCGAGTTCACAGATACGCAGTATTTT
- - 15 TRBJ1-1 TRBV7-9 CASSPGWSFNTEAFF TGTGCCAGCAGCCCCGGTTGGAGCTTTAACACTGAAGCTTTCTTT
TRBD2 - 17 TRBJ2-2 TRBV4-1 CASSQALAGGPSGELFF TGCGCCAGCAGCCAGGCCCTAGCGGGGGGGCCTTCCGGGGAGCTGTTTTTT
- - 16 TRBJ2-3 TRBV27 CASRPTDRGWADTQYF TGTGCCAGCAGGCCAACCGACAGAGGATGGGCAGATACGCAGTATTTT
- few 14 TRBJ1-1 TRBV7-8 CASSLTLGATEAFF TGTGCCAGCAGTTTAACTTTAGGGGCCACTGAAGCTTTCTTT
TRBD1 - 14 TRBJ1-1 TRBV2 CASSVQGWDTEAFF TGTGCCAGCAGTGTACAGGGGTGGGACACTGAAGCTTTCTTT
- - 15 TRBJ1-4 TRBV19 CASSISIATNEKLFF TGTGCCAGTAGTATCAGTATTGCAACTAATGAAAAACTGTTTTTT
- - 16 TRBJ1-1 TRBV5-1 CASSLVRLRDGTEAFF TGCGCCAGCAGCTTGGTGAGACTGCGGGATGGCACTGAAGCTTTCTTT
- - 15 TRBJ1-2 TRBV5-3 CARSFSWTNFYGYTF TGTGCCAGAAGCTTCTCCTGGACAAACTTCTATGGCTACACCTTC
TRBD1 - 16 TRBJ1-2 TRBV9 CASAFLHRGQGYGYTF TGTGCCAGCGCCTTCCTCCACAGGGGACAGGGCTATGGCTACACCTTC
- - 16 TRBJ2-3 TRBV5-6 CASSLVRGPSTDTQYF TGTGCCAGCAGCTTGGTCCGGGGTCCTAGCACAGATACGCAGTATTTT
TRBD1 - 16 TRBJ1-1 TRBV18 CASSLSGKDRGTEAFF TGTGCCAGCTCCCTTTCTGGAAAGGACAGGGGTACTGAAGCTTTCTTT
- - 13 TRBJ1-1 TRBV19 CASSIRQYTEAFF TGTGCCAGTAGTATACGACAGTACACTGAAGCTTTCTTT
TRBD1 - 17 TRBJ2-5 TRBV27 CASSLSPPTGGQETQYF TGTGCCAGCAGTTTATCACCCCCGACAGGGGGCCAAGAGACCCAGTACTTC
- - 13 TRBJ1-2 TRBV27 CASSSTGIYGYTF TGTGCCAGCAGTTCTACAGGGATCTATGGCTACACCTTC
- - 14 TRBJ2-7 TRBV9 CASSVATGSYEQYF TGTGCCAGCAGCGTAGCTACTGGCTCCTACGAGCAGTACTTC
- - 14 TRBJ1-1 TRBV30 CAWSVSPGGTEAFF TGTGCCTGGAGTGTAAGTCCCGGGGGCACTGAAGCTTTCTTT
TRBD1 - 15 TRBJ1-2 TRBV2 CASTSALDRIDGYTF TGTGCCAGCACGAGTGCTTTGGACAGGATCGATGGCTACACCTTC
TRBD1 - 13 TRBJ2-1 TRBV5-4 CASSSGQEGEQFF TGTGCCAGCAGCTCGGGACAGGAGGGAGAGCAGTTCTTC
- - 14 TRBJ2-1 TRBV6-4 CASSASFSYNEQFF TGTGCCAGCAGTGCGAGTTTCTCCTACAATGAGCAGTTCTTC
TRBD1 - 15 TRBJ1-2 TRBV5-6 CASSLVAGGIYGYTF TGTGCCAGCAGCTTGGTGGCAGGGGGGATCTATGGCTACACCTTC
- - 12 TRBJ1-1 TRBV7-9 CASSSGGTEAFF TGTGCCAGCAGCTCGGGAGGGACTGAAGCTTTCTTT